These T cell receptor beta chains were read from a single sample in a study of CD8+ T cells in alopecia areata. Some clones are missing from TCRdb's copy, which holds only in-frame ones; the method was immunoSEQ multiplex PCR. Seen here are over 150,000 clones, approximately 56% observed once, and the top ten hold approximately 14%. The input for sequencing was CD4+ T cells sorted from blood, taken at week 0. The receptors stem from a human donor with alopecia areata. Both conserved end residues are part of each CDR3.

V gene: TRBV5-1
CDR3 length: 15
CDR3 protein: CASSRPGTGSYEQYF

V gene: TRBV27
CDR3 length: 15
CDR3 protein: CASRKKILGGETQYF

V gene: TRBV5-6
CDR3 length: 12
CDR3 protein: CASSLNGQGQYF

V gene: TRBV5-6
CDR3 length: 19
CDR3 protein: CASSTPGQEQSNSYNEQFF

V gene: TRBV11-3
CDR3 length: 13
CDR3 protein: CASSGWGTYEQYF

V gene: TRBV15
CDR3 length: 13
CDR3 protein: CATSRAIQETQYF

V gene: TRBV15
CDR3 length: 13
CDR3 protein: CATSSSGVQPQHF

V gene: TRBV30
CDR3 length: 15
CDR3 protein: CAWSWGNGSNEKLFF

V gene: TRBV4-1
CDR3 length: 14
CDR3 protein: CASSQDNLNTEAFF

V gene: TRBV27
CDR3 length: 15
CDR3 protein: CASSLGEGTNQPQHF

V gene: TRBV5-6
CDR3 length: 16
CDR3 protein: CASSLVATVIDYGYTF

V gene: TRBV18
CDR3 length: 15
CDR3 protein: CASSPKATGEYGYTF

V gene: TRBV30
CDR3 length: 11
CDR3 protein: CAWALNGEQFF

V gene: TRBV6-5
CDR3 length: 15
CDR3 protein: CASSYMGESGNTIYF

V gene: TRBV30
CDR3 length: 12
CDR3 protein: CAWSNLGETQYF

V gene: TRBV29-1
CDR3 length: 13
CDR3 protein: CSVVQGATGELFF

V gene: TRBV7-2
CDR3 length: 16
CDR3 protein: CASSLEGTGGAETQYF

V gene: TRBV29-1
CDR3 length: 10
CDR3 protein: CSARNTEAFF

V gene: TRBV29-1
CDR3 length: 14
CDR3 protein: CSVIPGPHSYEQYF

V gene: TRBV6-5
CDR3 length: 14
CDR3 protein: CASSPQGINQPQHF

V gene: TRBV29-1
CDR3 length: 13
CDR3 protein: CSVVGHLNTEAFF

V gene: TRBV7-9
CDR3 length: 11
CDR3 protein: CASSLLETQYF

V gene: TRBV30
CDR3 length: 16
CDR3 protein: CAWSVRLAGPWDTQYF

V gene: TRBV30
CDR3 length: 11
CDR3 protein: CAWDGSSPLHF

V gene: TRBV29-1
CDR3 length: 13
CDR3 protein: CSVRQGANYGYTF

V gene: TRBV25-1
CDR3 length: 13
CDR3 protein: CASSERSGSPLHF

V gene: TRBV10-3
CDR3 length: 13
CDR3 protein: CAIQQGSNSPLHF

V gene: TRBV19
CDR3 length: 13
CDR3 protein: CASISGANYGYTF

V gene: TRBV4-1
CDR3 length: 16
CDR3 protein: CASSHLGQGTAGELFF

V gene: TRBV2
CDR3 length: 12
CDR3 protein: CASSTAIYEQYF

V gene: TRBV13
CDR3 length: 16
CDR3 protein: CASSLGGTGAIYGYTF

V gene: TRBV6-6
CDR3 length: 16
CDR3 protein: CASRTRGQGSFYGYTF

V gene: TRBV4-1
CDR3 length: 13
CDR3 protein: CASSLRIGDTQYF

V gene: TRBV5-1
CDR3 length: 15
CDR3 protein: CASSPQGPSYNEQFF

V gene: TRBV30
CDR3 length: 13
CDR3 protein: CAWSLTQMAEAFF

V gene: TRBV11-1
CDR3 length: 12
CDR3 protein: CASSLGPDEQFF

V gene: TRBV18
CDR3 length: 16
CDR3 protein: CASSPGWGAGANVLTF

V gene: TRBV5-1
CDR3 length: 17
CDR3 protein: CASSFNRGGAGGTEAFF

V gene: TRBV6-6
CDR3 length: 16
CDR3 protein: CASSYSTIDPNTEAFF

V gene: TRBV29-1
CDR3 length: 13
CDR3 protein: CSVTGGGNQPQHF

V gene: TRBV30
CDR3 length: 13
CDR3 protein: CAWSDRDREQSIF

V gene: TRBV4-2
CDR3 length: 15
CDR3 protein: CASSQDGSSNQPQHF

V gene: TRBV28
CDR3 length: 15
CDR3 protein: CASRRQARGSTEAFF

V gene: TRBV29-1
CDR3 length: 14
CDR3 protein: CSVAGHLRTDTQYF

V gene: TRBV29-1
CDR3 length: 14
CDR3 protein: CSVWVGTSPNEQFF

V gene: TRBV5-1
CDR3 length: 14
CDR3 protein: CASSTGQSTDTQYF

V gene: TRBV18
CDR3 length: 14
CDR3 protein: CASSPVDDALEQYF

V gene: TRBV9
CDR3 length: 14
CDR3 protein: CASSVDRRRAGYTF

V gene: TRBV9
CDR3 length: 14
CDR3 protein: CASSAGQGSQPQHF

V gene: TRBV30
CDR3 length: 13
CDR3 protein: CAWSVTGIQPQHF

V gene: TRBV7-8
CDR3 length: 15
CDR3 protein: CASSSDRGLWTEAFF

V gene: TRBV29-1
CDR3 length: 13
CDR3 protein: CSVGQGNTGELFF

V gene: TRBV10-3
CDR3 length: 16
CDR3 protein: CAISEGTVILSYEQYF

V gene: TRBV29-1
CDR3 length: 11
CDR3 protein: CSGRSNTEAFF

V gene: TRBV6-5
CDR3 length: 14
CDR3 protein: CASTAGPLVYGYTF